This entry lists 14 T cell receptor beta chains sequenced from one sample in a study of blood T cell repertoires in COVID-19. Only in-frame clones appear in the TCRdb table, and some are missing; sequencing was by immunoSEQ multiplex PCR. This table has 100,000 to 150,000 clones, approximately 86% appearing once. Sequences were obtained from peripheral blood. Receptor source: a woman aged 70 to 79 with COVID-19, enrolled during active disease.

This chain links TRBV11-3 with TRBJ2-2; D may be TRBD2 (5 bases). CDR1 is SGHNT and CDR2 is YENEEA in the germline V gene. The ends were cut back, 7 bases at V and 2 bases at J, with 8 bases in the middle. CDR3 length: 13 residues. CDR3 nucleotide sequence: TGTGCCAGCACCCCGGGAAACACCGGGGAGCTGTTTTTT. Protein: CASTPGNTGELFF.

The CDR3 loop reads CASSPDRSNQPQHF. The DNA for the CDR3 is TGCGCCAGCAGTCCTGACAGGAGCAATCAGCCCCAGCATTTT. The chain carries TRBV10-1 and TRBJ1-5; a possible D gene is TRBD1 (6 bases). Between the trimmed V and J ends, which lost 5 bases and 1 base, there was a span of 9 bases. The CDR3 runs 14 residues. Germline V CDR1 and CDR2: WNHNN, SYGVQD (reference sequence).

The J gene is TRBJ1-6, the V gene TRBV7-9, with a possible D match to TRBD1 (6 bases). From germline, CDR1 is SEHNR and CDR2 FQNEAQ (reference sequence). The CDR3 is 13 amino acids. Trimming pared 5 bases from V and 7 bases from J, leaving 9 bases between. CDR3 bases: TGTGCCAGCAGCCCGGACAGAAATTCACCCCTCCACTTT. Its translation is CASSPDRNSPLHF.

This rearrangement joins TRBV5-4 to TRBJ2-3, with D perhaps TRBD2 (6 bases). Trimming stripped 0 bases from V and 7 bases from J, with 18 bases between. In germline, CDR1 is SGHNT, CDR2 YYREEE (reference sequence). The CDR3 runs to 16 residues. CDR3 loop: CASSLVRGGGPHTQYF. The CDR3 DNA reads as TGTGCCAGCAGCTTGGTGCGGGGAGGCGGCCCTCATACGCAGTATTTT. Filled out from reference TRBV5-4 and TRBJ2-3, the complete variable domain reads ETGVTQSPTHLIKTRGQQVTLRCSSQSGHNTVSWYQQALGQGPQFIFQYYREEENGRGNFPPRFSGLQFPNYSSELNVNALELDDSALYLCASSLVRGGGPHTQYFGPGTRLTVL.

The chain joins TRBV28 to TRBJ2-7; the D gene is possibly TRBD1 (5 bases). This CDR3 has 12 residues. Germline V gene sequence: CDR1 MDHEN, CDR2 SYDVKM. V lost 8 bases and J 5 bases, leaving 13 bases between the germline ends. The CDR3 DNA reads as TGTGCCAGCGCAGGGAATTGGGACGAGCAGTACTTC. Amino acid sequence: CASAGNWDEQYF. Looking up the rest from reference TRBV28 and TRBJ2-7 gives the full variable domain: DVKVTQSSRYLVKRTGEKVFLECVQDMDHENMFWYRQDPGLGLRLIYFSYDVKMKEKGDIPEGYSVSREKKERFSLILESASTNQTSMYLCASAGNWDEQYFGPGTRLTVT.

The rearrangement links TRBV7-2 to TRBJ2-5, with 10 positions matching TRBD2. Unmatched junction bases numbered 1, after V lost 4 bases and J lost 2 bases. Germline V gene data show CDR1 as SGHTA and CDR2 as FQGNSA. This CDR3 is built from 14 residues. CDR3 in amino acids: CASSWGLAQETQYF. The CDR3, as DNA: TGTGCCAGCAGCTGGGGACTAGCGCAAGAGACCCAGTACTTC.

The CDR3 here is CASSQTSGGGTYNEQFF. CDR3 sequence (DNA): TGCGCCAGCAGCCAAACCTCTGGCGGGGGGACCTACAATGAGCAGTTCTTC. This chain uses TRBV4-1 with TRBJ2-1; the match to TRBD2 covers 8 bases. Germline CDR1 is MGHRA and CDR2 is YSYEKL. The CDR3 length is 17 residues. J lost 2 bases, V lost 2 bases, and 8 bases had no gene match.

In nucleotides, the CDR3 is TGTGCCAGCAGTTACGACAGGGGGCGCGCCGGAAACACCATATATTTT. This sequence encodes CASSYDRGRAGNTIYF. The V call is TRBV6-6, the J call TRBJ1-3; 10 bases line up with TRBD1. The CDR3 runs to 16 residues. Germline trimming cut 2 bases from V and 4 bases from J; bases unmatched to any gene: 5. The germline V gene has CDR1 MNHNY and CDR2 SVGAGI (reference sequence).

The CDR3 nucleotides read TGTGCCAGCTCCCCGGGACAGCCCGAGCAGTACTTC. Its translation is CASSPGQPEQYF. The V call is TRBV18, the J call TRBJ2-7; 7 bases fit TRBD1. This CDR3 has 12 residues. The germline V gene has CDR1 KGHSH and CDR2 LQKENI. V lost 6 bases and J lost 6; bases outside the gene matches: 5.

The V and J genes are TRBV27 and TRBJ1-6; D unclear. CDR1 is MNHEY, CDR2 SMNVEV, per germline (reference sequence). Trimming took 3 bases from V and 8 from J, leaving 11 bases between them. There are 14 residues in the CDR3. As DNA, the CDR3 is TGTGCCAGCAGTTTTTGGGGAGGCGATTCACCCCTCCACTTT. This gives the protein CASSFWGGDSPLHF.

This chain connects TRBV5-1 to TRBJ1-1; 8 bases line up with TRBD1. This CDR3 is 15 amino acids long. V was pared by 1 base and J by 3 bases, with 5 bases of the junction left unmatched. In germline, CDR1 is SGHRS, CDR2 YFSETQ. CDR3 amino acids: CASSLMTGEYTEAFF. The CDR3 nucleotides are TGCGCCAGCAGCTTGATGACAGGGGAGTACACTGAAGCTTTCTTT.

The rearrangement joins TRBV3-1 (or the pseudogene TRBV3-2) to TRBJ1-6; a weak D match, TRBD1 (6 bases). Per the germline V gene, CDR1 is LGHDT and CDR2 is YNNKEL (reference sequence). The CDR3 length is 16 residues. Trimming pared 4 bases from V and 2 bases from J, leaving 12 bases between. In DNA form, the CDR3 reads TGTGCCAGCAGCCTACAGGGCCCTACCTATAATTCACCCCTCCACTTT. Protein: CASSLQGPTYNSPLHF.

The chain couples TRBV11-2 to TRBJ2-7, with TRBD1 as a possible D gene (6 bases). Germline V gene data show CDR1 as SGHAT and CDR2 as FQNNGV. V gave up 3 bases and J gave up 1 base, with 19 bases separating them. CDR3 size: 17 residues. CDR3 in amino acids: CASSFRGTNILSYEQYF. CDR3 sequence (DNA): TGTGCCAGCAGCTTTCGAGGGACAAATATTCTATCCTACGAGCAGTACTTC.

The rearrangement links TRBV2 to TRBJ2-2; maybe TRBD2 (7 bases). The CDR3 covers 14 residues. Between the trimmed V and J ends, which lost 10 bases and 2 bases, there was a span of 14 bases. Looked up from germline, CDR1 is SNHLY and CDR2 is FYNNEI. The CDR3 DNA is TGTGCCATTGCAGGGGAGGGAAACACCGGGGAGCTGTTTTTT. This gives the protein CAIAGEGNTGELFF.